This entry describes one T cell receptor (beta chain). Its antigen remains unidentified. Extraction of total RNA produced a minimum of 5.5 micrograms from each sample. The sample belongs to a study of blood T cells in healthy people across ages. Points from the study as a whole: More naive CD4+ cells and higher diversity marked long-lived donors relative to aged donors. In these data, TCR beta diversity tracked strongly with naive T cell percentage.

Combining a sample-barcoded 5' primer with a J-beta primer mix, a second PCR ran for about 6 to 11 cycles. A single record per CDR3 protein comes from TCRdb applying MiXCR to the 5' RACE reads. The sample lists about 700,000 distinct CDR3 sequences; 32% were seen once. The CDR3 totals 13 residues. Germline values: CDR1 SEHNR, CDR2 FQNEAQ (reference sequence). The V end was cut by 6 bases, the J end by 6 bases, with 11 bases between. The chain uses TRBV7-9 and TRBJ1-4, with D maybe TRBD1 (6 bases). Sequenced sample: blood. This receptor was obtained from a woman of 80 years or more in good health. The CDR3 nucleotides are TGTGCCAGCAGTTCCGGACAGTATGAAAAACTGTTTTTT. Residues: CASSSGQYEKLFF.